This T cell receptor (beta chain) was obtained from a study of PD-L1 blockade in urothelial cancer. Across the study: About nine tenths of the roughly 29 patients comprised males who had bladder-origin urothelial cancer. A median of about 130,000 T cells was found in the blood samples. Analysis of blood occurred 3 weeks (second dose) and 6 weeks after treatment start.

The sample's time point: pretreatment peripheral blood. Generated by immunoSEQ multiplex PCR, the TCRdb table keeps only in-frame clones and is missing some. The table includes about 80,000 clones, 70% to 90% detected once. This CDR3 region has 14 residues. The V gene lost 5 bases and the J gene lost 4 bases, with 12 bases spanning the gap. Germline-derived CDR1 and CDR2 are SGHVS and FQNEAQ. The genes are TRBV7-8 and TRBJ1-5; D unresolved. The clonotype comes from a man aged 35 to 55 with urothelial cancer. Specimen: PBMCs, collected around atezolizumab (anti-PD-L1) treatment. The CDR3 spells CASSLDYANQPQHF. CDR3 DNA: TGTGCCAGCAGCCTTGACTACGCAAATCAGCCCCAGCATTTT.